This T cell receptor beta chain was captured in a study of T cell responses to AZD1222 COVID-19 vaccine. Clones were read by immunoSEQ multiplex PCR, and TCRdb kept only the in-frame ones, dropping some. The sample shows roughly 200,000 clones, approximately 92% of them seen only once. The junction had 6 bases not matched to a gene; V was cut back by 6 bases and J by 5 bases. This CDR3 region has 14 residues. Germline loops: CDR1 SGDLS, CDR2 YYNGEE. The material was peripheral blood, obtained on day 0 of AZD1222 vaccination. The origin of this receptor is an adult in good health. The chain joins TRBV9 to TRBJ2-2; 8 positions agree with TRBD1. The CDR3 DNA is TGTGCCAGCACCCGGACAGGGAGGACCGGGGAGCTGTTTTTT. Protein sequence: CASTRTGRTGELFF.